The 20 T cell receptor beta chains presented below share a single source sample, sequenced in a study of glioma-infiltrating T cells after dendritic cell vaccination. Libraries were prepared by immunoSEQ multiplex PCR; TCRdb keeps only in-frame clonotypes and omits some of them. The table has some 70,000 clones, 81% seen once. The specimen was blood, collected before dendritic cell vaccination. These receptors were obtained from a human donor with glioblastoma.

This clone was observed a single time. The chain carries TRBV6-5 and TRBJ1-1; D may be TRBD1 (5 bases). Germline V gene data show CDR1 as MNHEY and CDR2 as SVGAGI. CDR3 size: 15 residues. The germline V and J ends were trimmed by 2 bases and 3 bases, with 13 bases remaining between them. The CDR3 region is CASSYTGVRDTEAFF. The DNA of the CDR3 is TGTGCCAGCAGTTACACGGGGGTAAGGGACACTGAAGCTTTCTTT.

This clone occurred a few times. This chain links TRBV4-1 with TRBJ2-3, with D tentatively TRBD1 (5 bases). V lost 4 bases, J lost 1 base, and 15 bases lay in between. The CDR3 is made up of 16 amino acids. Per germline, CDR1 MGHRA and CDR2 YSYEKL. The DNA of the CDR3 is TGCGCCAGCAGCCCAGAGATCCAGGGCGGCACAGATACGCAGTATTTT. It translates to CASSPEIQGGTDTQYF.

The J gene is TRBJ2-5, the V gene TRBV15; D call uncertain. Germline CDR1 is LNHNV and CDR2 is YYDKDF (reference sequence). The V end was cut by 0 bases, the J end by 5 bases, with 10 bases between. CDR3 length: 14 amino acids. The DNA of the CDR3 is TGTGCCACCAGCAGAGACAAGGCGGCGGAGACCCAGTACTTC. Translated, it gives CATSRDKAAETQYF.

V is TRBV27 and J is TRBJ1-2; tentatively, D is TRBD1 (5 bases). The CDR3 is 14 residues long. The germline gives CDR1 MNHEY, CDR2 SMNVEV (reference sequence). Trimming took off 5 bases at V and 6 bases at J, with 16 bases between the two ends. The DNA for the CDR3 is TGTGCCAGCAGTCCCCTGGGGCCTTTCAATGGCTACACCTTC. Amino acids: CASSPLGPFNGYTF.

J is TRBJ2-3 and V is TRBV9, with 9 bases matching TRBD1. The ends lost 4 bases at V and 1 base at J; junction bases unmatched: 7. The CDR3 is 16 residues long. Germline V gene sequence: CDR1 SGDLS, CDR2 YYNGEE. As DNA, the CDR3 is TGTGCCAGCAGCCCACGACAGGGGGTTCGCACAGATACGCAGTATTTT. It yields the protein CASSPRQGVRTDTQYF.

The V call is TRBV19, the J call TRBJ2-1; D unclear. The germline V gene has CDR1 LNHDA and CDR2 SQIVND (reference sequence). The CDR3 runs to 13 residues. V lost 5 bases, J lost 5 bases, and 10 bases lay in between. In DNA, the CDR3 is TGTGCCAGTAGTCCCCGACTGGACAATGAGCAGTTCTTC. Translated, it gives CASSPRLDNEQFF.

CDR3 nucleotide sequence: TGTGCCAGCAGTGAGTTTGCGGCTGACTATGGCTACACCTTC. It specifies CASSEFAADYGYTF. This chain links TRBV2 with TRBJ1-2; D unresolved. Germline lookup yields CDR1 SNHLY and CDR2 FYNNEI. Trimming removed 3 bases at V and 3 bases at J, with 11 bases between. The length of the CDR3 is 14 residues.

This clone was picked up a small number of times. V usage is TRBV6-4 and J usage is TRBJ2-1; TRBD2 aligns across 10 bases. The J segment lost 7 bases and the V segment lost 4 bases, leaving 7 bases of the junction unmatched. The CDR3 covers 15 residues. CDR1 MRHNA and CDR2 SNTAGT come from the germline V gene. CDR3 bases: TGTGCCAGCAGTGCCTTAGCGGGGGGTCGGAATGAGCAGTTCTTC. It codes for CASSALAGGRNEQFF.

This clone came up once. The V call is TRBV9, the J call TRBJ2-5, with unresolved D. The CDR3 sequence is 16 residues long. Germline CDR1 SGDLS, CDR2 YYNGEE. V lost 7 bases and J 2 bases, leaving 21 bases between the germline ends. CDR3 DNA sequence: TGTGCCAGCTCATCCTCGACCGGGTTTGGACAAGAGACCCAGTACTTC. Translating it yields CASSSSTGFGQETQYF.

The V call is TRBV4-3, the J call TRBJ2-1, with 8 bases identical to TRBD2. V was clipped by 1 base and J by 4 bases; unmatched bases: 6. There are 16 residues in the CDR3. The germline CDR1 and CDR2 sequences are LGHNA and YSLEER. The chain's CDR3 is CASSQGARGGYNEQFF. The CDR3 nucleotides are TGCGCCAGCAGCCAAGGCGCCCGGGGGGGTTACAATGAGCAGTTCTTC.

J is TRBJ1-2 and V is TRBV5-4; a weak D match, TRBD1 (6 bases). Between the trimmed V and J ends, which lost 4 bases and 2 bases, there was a span of 21 bases. CDR3 size: 17 residues. Germline V gene sequence: CDR1 SGHNT, CDR2 YYREEE (reference sequence). Here the CDR3 DNA reads TGTGCCAGCAGCCGGGGGGACACGGGAATTAGGAACTATGGCTACACCTTC. Translation gives CASSRGDTGIRNYGYTF.

This chain links TRBV27 with TRBJ2-7; 7 bases match TRBD1. Trimming cost V 5 bases and J 0 bases; bases outside gene matches: 7. The CDR3 has 15 residues. The germline V gene encodes CDR1 MNHEY and CDR2 SMNVEV (reference sequence). The CDR3 DNA is TGTGCCAGCAGTATGACAGGGTGGAGCTCCTACGAGCAGTACTTC. Protein: CASSMTGWSSYEQYF.

This chain joins TRBV2 and TRBJ1-2; the D gene is possibly TRBD1 (5 bases). Germline V CDR1 and CDR2: SNHLY, FYNNEI. The CDR3 length is 13 residues. The ends were cut back, 6 bases at V and 6 bases at J, with 14 bases in the middle. CDR3 sequence reads: CASSQLVGDGYTF. CDR3 sequence (DNA): TGTGCCAGCAGCCAACTTGTAGGGGATGGCTACACCTTC. The full variable domain, in which reference TRBV2 and TRBJ1-2 provide the parts outside the CDR3, is EPEVTQTPSHQVTQMGQEVILRCVPISNHLYFYWYRQILGQKVEFLVSFYNNEISEKSEIFDDQFSVERPDGSNFTLKIRSTKLEDSAMYFCASSQLVGDGYTFGSGTRLTVV.

The V and J genes are TRBV5-4 and TRBJ2-1, with 11 bases aligning to TRBD2. Germline V gene lookup returns CDR1 SGHNT and CDR2 YYREEE (reference sequence). The CDR3 sequence is 17 residues long. The junction had 7 bases not matched to a gene; V was cut back by 4 bases and J by 1 base. DNA for the CDR3: TGTGCCAGCAGCACGACTAGCGGGGACCCATCCTACAATGAGCAGTTCTTC. This sequence encodes CASSTTSGDPSYNEQFF.

This clone appeared a few times. J is TRBJ1-3 and V is TRBV29-1; D ambiguous. The V gene's germline CDR1 is SQVTM and CDR2 ANQGSEA. The CDR3 extends over 12 amino acids. The germline V and J ends were trimmed by 4 bases and 0 bases, with 4 bases remaining between them. The CDR3, as DNA: TGCAGCGTTGTTCGCTCTGGAAACACCATATATTTT. Translated, it gives CSVVRSGNTIYF.

The chain employs TRBV9 and TRBJ1-6, with TRBD1 matching 10 bases. Trimming at V came to 2 bases and at J to 11 bases, leaving 4 bases not matched to a gene. The CDR3 contains 14 residues. Germline CDR1 reads SGDLS; CDR2 reads YYNGEE. CDR3 amino acids: CASSVAGQGAPLHF. CDR3 sequence (DNA): TGTGCCAGCAGCGTCGCCGGACAGGGGGCACCCCTCCACTTT.

The J gene is TRBJ2-3, the V gene TRBV29-1; D is unresolved. The CDR3 is 15 amino acids. V was shortened by 4 bases and J by 0 bases, with 14 bases between the two germline ends. Germline V lookup: CDR1 SQVTM, CDR2 ANQGSEA. The CDR3 DNA is TGCAGCGTTGCGCCCCCAGGCCCTAGCACAGATACGCAGTATTTT. It translates to CSVAPPGPSTDTQYF.

This chain connects TRBV25-1 to TRBJ1-2; 10 nucleotides agree with TRBD1. The germline V gene has CDR1 MGHDK and CDR2 SYGVNS. The CDR3 loop spans 14 amino acids. V trimming: 6 bases; J trimming: 1 base; junction bases outside the gene matches: 2. The DNA for the CDR3 is TGTGCCAGCAGAGGACAGGGGGGTAACTATGGCTACACCTTC. Amino acid sequence: CASRGQGGNYGYTF.

In nucleotides, the CDR3 is TGTGCCAGTAGCGCCCTTCTCGGGGGGTCCGGTCAGCCCCAGCATTTT. The encoded protein is CASSALLGGSGQPQHF. The J gene is TRBJ1-5, the V gene TRBV19, with a weak D call TRBD1 (5 bases). The V gene's germline CDR1 is LNHDA and CDR2 SQIVND (reference sequence). V dropped 6 bases and J dropped 6 bases, with 21 bases sitting between them. This CDR3 spans 16 amino acids.

This clone was counted a few times. The chain employs TRBV30 and TRBJ2-2, with TRBD2 matching 7 bases. The CDR3 has 15 amino acids. Per the germline V gene, CDR1 is GTSNPN and CDR2 is SVGIG (reference sequence). V trimming: 4 bases; J trimming: 6 bases; junction bases outside the gene matches: 11. CDR3 nucleotides: TGTGCCTGGACCCACGGGTCGGGGGGAGCCGGGGAGCTGTTTTTT. Translating it yields CAWTHGSGGAGELFF.